This T cell receptor beta chain was recorded in a study of control samples from healthy donors and cancer patients. Clones were read by immunoSEQ multiplex PCR, and TCRdb kept only the in-frame ones, dropping some. The data show 130,000 or so clones, around 92% seen once. Looked up from germline, CDR1 is SGHRS and CDR2 is YFSETQ. The V segment lost 4 bases and the J segment 7 bases; nucleotides outside the gene matches: 10. This CDR3 has 14 amino acids. This clone has only one observation. Material for sequencing was blood. V gene TRBV5-1 combines with J gene TRBJ1-1, with 7 bases that match TRBD1. This clonotype was obtained from a woman in her forties or fifties in good health. The chain's CDR3 is CASSPGDRPLEAFF. DNA of the CDR3: TGCGCCAGCAGCCCCGGGGACAGACCACTTGAAGCTTTCTTT.